What follows are 14 T cell receptor beta chains derived from one specimen sequenced in a study of PD-L1 blockade in urothelial cancer. As to time point: pretreatment peripheral blood. Clones were sequenced by immunoSEQ multiplex PCR, and TCRdb holds only the in-frame ones, with some missing. The table has under 95,000 clones, roughly 84% seen once; the top ten hold about 2.1%. Source: PBMCs, taken around atezolizumab (anti-PD-L1) treatment. All receptors derive from a man aged 55 to 70 with urothelial cancer.

The J gene is TRBJ2-7, the V gene TRBV15; the D gene is possibly TRBD1 (5 bases). V was trimmed by 4 bases and J by 5 bases, leaving 15 bases between them. From germline, CDR1 is LNHNV and CDR2 YYDKDF (reference sequence). The CDR3 length is 14 residues. CDR3 coding DNA: TGTGCCACCAGCACCTCTCACAGGACCAACGAGCAGTACTTC. It codes for CATSTSHRTNEQYF.

The chain employs TRBV19 and TRBJ2-3; 10 bases match TRBD2. Per the germline V gene, CDR1 is LNHDA and CDR2 is SQIVND (reference sequence). The CDR3 is 14 residues long. V dropped 7 bases and J dropped 7; count of bases not matched to a gene: 8. CDR3 in DNA: TGTGCCAGTACAACTAGCGGGACGACCAATACGCAGTATTTT. Protein: CASTTSGTTNTQYF.

V is TRBV11-2 and J is TRBJ1-5; tentative D call: TRBD1 (6 bases). V dropped 4 bases and J dropped 5 bases, with 9 bases sitting between them. The germline gives CDR1 SGHAT, CDR2 FQNNGV. This CDR3 is built from 13 residues. The CDR3 region is CASSSHRDQPQHF. As DNA, the CDR3 is TGTGCCAGCAGCTCACACAGGGATCAGCCCCAGCATTTT.

The chain carries TRBV18 and TRBJ1-3, with no clear D. The CDR3 is 16 amino acids. Germline values: CDR1 KGHSH, CDR2 LQKENI. The V and J ends lost 1 base and 0 bases respectively, with 10 bases between them. The CDR3 sequence: CASSPRQANSGNTIYF. CDR3 bases: TGTGCCAGCTCACCACGTCAGGCCAACTCTGGAAACACCATATATTTT.

The chain links TRBV6-6 to TRBJ1-1, with D possibly matching TRBD1 (5 bases). CDR3 length equals 14 residues. The germline CDR1 and CDR2 sequences are MNHNY and SVGAGI (reference sequence). Between the trimmed V and J ends, which lost 5 bases and 6 bases, there was a span of 16 bases. The CDR3: CASSTQGAGAEAFF. CDR3 DNA sequence: TGTGCCAGCAGTACACAAGGCGCGGGGGCTGAAGCTTTCTTT.

The chain is built from TRBV5-1 and TRBJ2-3; D perhaps matches TRBD1 (5 bases). The CDR3 totals 16 residues. CDR1 and CDR2 (germline): SGHRS, YFSETQ. Trimming left V 3 bases short and J 0 bases short, with 14 bases between. The chain's CDR3 is CASSSWTRPSTDTQYF. The CDR3 bases are TGCGCCAGCAGCTCCTGGACAAGACCTAGCACAGATACGCAGTATTTT.

V gene TRBV6-5 combines with J gene TRBJ1-2, with D possibly matching TRBD1 (6 bases). CDR3 length: 12 amino acids. The V gene's germline CDR1 is MNHEY and CDR2 SVGAGI. Trimming shortened V by 6 bases and J by 8 bases, and 13 bases separated the two germline ends. The CDR3 loop reads CASSRDMRGYTF. Here the CDR3 DNA reads TGTGCCAGCAGCCGGGACATGAGAGGCTACACCTTC.

This chain links TRBV18 with TRBJ1-1, with D tentatively TRBD1 (6 bases). The V end was cut by 5 bases, the J end by 5 bases, with 6 bases between. Germline V gene lookup returns CDR1 KGHSH and CDR2 LQKENI. CDR3 length: 11 amino acids. The CDR3 protein is CASSGQTEAFF. CDR3 coding DNA: TGTGCCAGCTCAGGACAGACTGAAGCTTTCTTT.

This rearrangement joins TRBV9 to TRBJ1-4; 9 positions agree with TRBD1. V shed 3 bases and J 7 bases; nucleotides not matched to a gene: 10. The germline V gene has CDR1 SGDLS and CDR2 YYNGEE. The CDR3 is made up of 16 amino acids. In DNA form, the CDR3 reads TGTGCCAGCAGCGCAGGGCACAGGGGGCCAGGTGAAAAACTGTTTTTT. Amino acid sequence: CASSAGHRGPGEKLFF.

In regard to this clone: The junction shows a germline mismatch at one end, possibly a read error. The chain joins TRBV11-3 to TRBJ2-2; 8 bases agree with TRBD1. The length of the CDR3 is 18 residues. Germline CDR1 SGHNT, CDR2 YENEEA. This CDR3 reads CASTLKGQANLNTGELFF. The CDR3 nucleotides read TGTGCCAGCACCTTAAAGGGACAGGCCAACTTGAACACCGGGGAGCTGTTTTTT.

The chain recombines TRBV18 with TRBJ1-1; D gene unclear. Deletions cut 6 bases from V and 3 bases from J, with 14 bases between. The V gene's germline CDR1 is KGHSH and CDR2 LQKENI. This CDR3 region has 14 residues. CDR3 sequence: CASSPTWGDTEAFF. DNA of the CDR3: TGTGCCAGCTCCCCGACATGGGGAGACACTGAAGCTTTCTTT. Together with reference TRBV18 and TRBJ1-1, the CDR3 gives the full variable domain: NAGVMQNPRHLVRRRGQEARLRCSPMKGHSHVYWYRQLPEEGLKFMVYLQKENIIDESGMPKERFSAEFPKEGPSILRIQQVVRGDSAAYFCASSPTWGDTEAFFGQGTRLTVV.

This clone was seen a handful of times. V and J are TRBV18 and TRBJ1-1; 7 bases fit TRBD1. V lost 2 bases, J lost 5 bases, and 8 bases stayed unmatched. This CDR3 comprises 15 residues. In germline, CDR1 is KGHSH, CDR2 LQKENI. The DNA of the CDR3 is TGTGCCAGCTCACCAGGGCAAGGGGGCAGGACTGAAGCTTTCTTT. This codes for CASSPGQGGRTEAFF.

V usage is TRBV29-1 and J usage is TRBJ2-3, with D possibly matching TRBD2 (6 bases). Germline V gene data show CDR1 as SQVTM and CDR2 as ANQGSEA. The CDR3 has 14 amino acids. V lost 8 bases, J lost 2 bases, and 17 bases lay in between. The CDR3: CSFAVQRVTDTQYF. CDR3 coding DNA: TGCAGCTTCGCCGTGCAGCGGGTCACAGATACGCAGTATTTT.

The chain uses TRBV19 and TRBJ2-3; 8 bases match TRBD2. Germline V gives CDR1 LNHDA, CDR2 SQIVND (reference sequence). This CDR3 is built from 15 residues. V was pared by 4 bases and J by 3 bases, with 6 bases of the junction left unmatched. The CDR3, as DNA: TGTGCCAGTAGTAAGACTAGCGTCGGTACAGATACGCAGTATTTT. Its translation: CASSKTSVGTDTQYF. The full variable domain, with the rest looked up from reference TRBV19 and TRBJ2-3, is DGGITQSPKYLFRKEGQNVTLSCEQNLNHDAMYWYRQDPGQGLRLIYYSQIVNDFQKGDIAEGYSVSREKKESFPLTVTSAQKNPTAFYLCASSKTSVGTDTQYFGPGTRLTVL.